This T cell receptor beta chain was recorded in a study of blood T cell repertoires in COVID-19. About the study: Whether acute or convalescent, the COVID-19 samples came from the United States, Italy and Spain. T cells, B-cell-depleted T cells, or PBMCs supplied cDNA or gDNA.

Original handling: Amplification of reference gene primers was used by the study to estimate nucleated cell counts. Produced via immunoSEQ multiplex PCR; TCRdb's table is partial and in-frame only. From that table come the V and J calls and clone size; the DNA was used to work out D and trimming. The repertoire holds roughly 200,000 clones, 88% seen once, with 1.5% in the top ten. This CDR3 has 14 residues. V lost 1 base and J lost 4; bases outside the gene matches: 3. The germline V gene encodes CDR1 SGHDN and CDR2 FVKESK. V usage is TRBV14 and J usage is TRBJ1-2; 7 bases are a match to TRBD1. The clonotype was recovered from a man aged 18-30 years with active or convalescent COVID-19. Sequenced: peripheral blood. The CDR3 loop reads CASSQGGTAYGYTF. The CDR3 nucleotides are TGTGCCAGCAGCCAAGGTGGGACAGCCTATGGCTACACCTTC.